The clone carrying this T cell receptor beta chain was picked up many times. Its specificity is not known. The data are from a study of T cells after yellow fever vaccination. The V gene lost 7 bases and the J gene lost 3 bases, with 16 bases spanning the gap. The germline gives CDR1 MNHEY, CDR2 SVGAGI. The CDR3 has 14 residues. General observations from the study: Post-booster samples contained most primary-vaccination clones (approximately 95% CD4, about 87% CD8).

TCRdb re-called the 5' RACE reads through MiXCR, storing one row per CDR3 protein. The table has almost 70,000 distinct CDR3 sequences, around 5% seen once. The TCR sequence derives from a man between 18 and 29 years old who received the YFV17D yellow fever vaccine. The chain is built from TRBV6-5 and TRBJ2-7; D tentatively fits TRBD1 or TRBD2 (5 bases each). This material consisted of CD4+ T cells sorted from PBMCs, taken roughly 14 days after the first yellow fever vaccination. The CDR3 is CASTRPGRHYEQYF. DNA for the CDR3: TGTGCCAGCACTCGTCCGGGGCGCCACTACGAGCAGTACTTC.